The clone carrying this TCR beta chain is a singleton in its sample. This sample is drawn from a study of cytomegalovirus exposure and HLA in healthy donors. This cohort consisted of healthy bone marrow donors. The donors, nominally healthy at sampling, likely had unrecorded immune exposures. Primers for the PCR totalled 60 Vbeta and 13 Jbeta. Produced via immunoSEQ multiplex PCR; TCRdb's table is partial and in-frame only. The table lists some 180,000 clones, about 82% of them singletons. Germline V gene data show CDR1 as MNHNS and CDR2 as SASEGT. Trimming removed 3 bases from V and 5 bases from J, with 25 bases in between. The CDR3 consists of 18 residues.

The chain carries TRBV6-1 and TRBJ1-1; D not certain. The clonotype comes from a man aged 18 to 30 in good health and CMV-seronegative. The specimen sequenced was PBMCs. DNA of the CDR3: TGTGCCAGCAGTGATCCGGCCTTTAGGCGCGACTTTAATACTGAAGCTTTCTTT. Protein product: CASSDPAFRRDFNTEAFF.